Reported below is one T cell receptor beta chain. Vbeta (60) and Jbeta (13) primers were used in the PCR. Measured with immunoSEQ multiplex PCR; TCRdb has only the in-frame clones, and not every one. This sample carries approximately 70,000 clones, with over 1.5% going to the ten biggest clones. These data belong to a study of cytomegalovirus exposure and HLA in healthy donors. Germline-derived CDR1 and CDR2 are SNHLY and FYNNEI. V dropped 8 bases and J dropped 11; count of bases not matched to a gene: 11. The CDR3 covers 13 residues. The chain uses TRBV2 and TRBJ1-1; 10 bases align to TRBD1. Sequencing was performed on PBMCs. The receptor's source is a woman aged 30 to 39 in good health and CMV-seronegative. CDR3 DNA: TGTGCCAGCGCCGGGACAGGGGAACATTGGGCTTTCTTT. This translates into CASAGTGEHWAFF.